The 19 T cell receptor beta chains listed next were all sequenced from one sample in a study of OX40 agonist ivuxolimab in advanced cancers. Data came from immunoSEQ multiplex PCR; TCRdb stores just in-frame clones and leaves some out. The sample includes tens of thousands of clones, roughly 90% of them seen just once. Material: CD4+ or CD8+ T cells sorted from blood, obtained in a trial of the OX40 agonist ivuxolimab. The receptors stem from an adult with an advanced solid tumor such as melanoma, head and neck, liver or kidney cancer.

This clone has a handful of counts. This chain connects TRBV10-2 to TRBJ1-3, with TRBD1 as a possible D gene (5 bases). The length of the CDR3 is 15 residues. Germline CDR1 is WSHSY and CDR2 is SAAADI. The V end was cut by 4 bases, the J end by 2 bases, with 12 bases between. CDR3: CASSGTWGTGNTIYF. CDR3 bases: TGCGCCAGCAGTGGGACTTGGGGCACTGGAAACACCATATATTTT.

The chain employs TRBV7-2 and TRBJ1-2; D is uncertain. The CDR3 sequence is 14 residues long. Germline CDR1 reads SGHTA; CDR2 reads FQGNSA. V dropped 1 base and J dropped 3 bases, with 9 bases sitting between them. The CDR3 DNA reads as TGTGCCAGCAGCTTAGACGGATTTTACTATGGCTACACCTTC. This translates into CASSLDGFYYGYTF.

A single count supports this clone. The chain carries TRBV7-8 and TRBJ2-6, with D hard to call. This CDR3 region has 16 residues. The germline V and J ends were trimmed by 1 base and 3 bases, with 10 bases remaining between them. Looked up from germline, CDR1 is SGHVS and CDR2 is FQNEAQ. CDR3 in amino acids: CASSLGPPLGANVLTF. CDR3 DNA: TGTGCCAGCAGCTTAGGGCCGCCCCTTGGGGCCAACGTCCTGACTTTC.

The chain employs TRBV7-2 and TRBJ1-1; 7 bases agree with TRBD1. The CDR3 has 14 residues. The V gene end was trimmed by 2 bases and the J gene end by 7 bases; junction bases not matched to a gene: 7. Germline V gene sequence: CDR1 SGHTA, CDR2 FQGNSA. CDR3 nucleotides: TGTGCCAGCAGCTTAAAACCGGGACAGAGTGAAGCTTTCTTT. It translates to CASSLKPGQSEAFF. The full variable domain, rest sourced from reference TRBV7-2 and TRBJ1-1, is GAGVSQSPSNKVTEKGKDVELRCDPISGHTALYWYRQSLGQGLEFLIYFQGNSAPDKSGLPSDRFSAERTGGSVSTLTIQRTQQEDSAVYLCASSLKPGQSEAFFGQGTRLTVV.

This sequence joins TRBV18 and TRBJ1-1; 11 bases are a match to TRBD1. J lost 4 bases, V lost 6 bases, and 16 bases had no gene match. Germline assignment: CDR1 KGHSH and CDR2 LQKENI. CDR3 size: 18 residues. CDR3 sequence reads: CASSLLPPGQGVFTEAFF. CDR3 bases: TGTGCCAGCTCGCTACTCCCGCCGGGACAGGGGGTGTTCACTGAAGCTTTCTTT.

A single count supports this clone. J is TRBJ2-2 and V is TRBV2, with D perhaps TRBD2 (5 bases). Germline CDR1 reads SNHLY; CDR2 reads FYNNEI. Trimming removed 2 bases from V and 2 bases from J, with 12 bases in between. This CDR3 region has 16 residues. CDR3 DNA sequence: TGTGCCAGCAGTGAAAGAGGGAGTAGAAACACCGGGGAGCTGTTTTTT. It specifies CASSERGSRNTGELFF.

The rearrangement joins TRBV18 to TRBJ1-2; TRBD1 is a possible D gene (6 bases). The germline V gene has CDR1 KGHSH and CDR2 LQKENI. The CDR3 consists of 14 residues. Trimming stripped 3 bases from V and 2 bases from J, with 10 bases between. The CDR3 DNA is TGTGCCAGCTCACCCGGGACAATGAACTATGGCTACACCTTC. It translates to CASSPGTMNYGYTF.

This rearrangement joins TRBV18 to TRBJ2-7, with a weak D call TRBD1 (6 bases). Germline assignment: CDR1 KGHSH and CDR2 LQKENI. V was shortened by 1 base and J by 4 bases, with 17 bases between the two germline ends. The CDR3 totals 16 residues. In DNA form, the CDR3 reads TGTGCCAGCTCACCACTTCCCACGGGGACATATTACGAGCAGTACTTC. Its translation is CASSPLPTGTYYEQYF.

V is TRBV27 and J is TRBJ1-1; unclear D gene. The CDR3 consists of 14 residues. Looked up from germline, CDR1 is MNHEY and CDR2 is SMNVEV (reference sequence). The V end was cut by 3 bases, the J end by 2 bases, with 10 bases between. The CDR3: CASSFFTANTEAFF. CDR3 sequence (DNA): TGTGCCAGCAGTTTCTTTACAGCAAACACTGAAGCTTTCTTT.

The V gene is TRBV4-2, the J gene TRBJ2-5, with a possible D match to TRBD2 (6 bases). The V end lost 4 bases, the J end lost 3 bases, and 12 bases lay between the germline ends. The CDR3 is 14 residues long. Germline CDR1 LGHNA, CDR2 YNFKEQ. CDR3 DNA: TGTGCCAGCAGCCCCAGACTAGTGGAAGAGACCCAGTACTTC. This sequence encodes CASSPRLVEETQYF.

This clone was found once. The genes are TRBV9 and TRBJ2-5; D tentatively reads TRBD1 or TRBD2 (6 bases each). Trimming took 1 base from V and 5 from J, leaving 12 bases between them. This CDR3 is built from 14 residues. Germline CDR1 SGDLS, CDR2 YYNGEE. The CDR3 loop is CASSVRGPGETQYF. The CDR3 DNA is TGTGCCAGCAGCGTACGGGGGCCGGGGGAGACCCAGTACTTC.

The CDR3 bases are TGTGCCAGCAGAGGACAGGGAGGACTCCACGAGCAGTACTTC. It yields the protein CASRGQGGLHEQYF. The chain links TRBV28 to TRBJ2-7; 8 bases fit TRBD1. Germline loops: CDR1 MDHEN, CDR2 SYDVKM. The ends lost 6 bases at V and 5 bases at J; junction bases unmatched: 9. CDR3 length: 14 residues.

The CDR3 here is CASSQVEFASGRAKGQFF. The CDR3, as DNA: TGCGCCAGCAGCCAAGTGGAATTTGCTAGCGGGAGGGCCAAGGGGCAGTTCTTC. This rearrangement joins TRBV4-1 to TRBJ2-1, with 12 bases fitting TRBD2. CDR3 length equals 18 residues. The germline CDR1 and CDR2 sequences are MGHRA and YSYEKL. V shed 1 base and J 12 bases; nucleotides not matched to a gene: 16.

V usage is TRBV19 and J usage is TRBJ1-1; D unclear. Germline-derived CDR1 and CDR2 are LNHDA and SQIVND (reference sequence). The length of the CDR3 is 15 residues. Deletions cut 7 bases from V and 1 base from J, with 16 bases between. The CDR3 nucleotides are TGTGCCAGTACTAGTCCCGCGGTAGAGAACACTGAAGCTTTCTTT. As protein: CASTSPAVENTEAFF.

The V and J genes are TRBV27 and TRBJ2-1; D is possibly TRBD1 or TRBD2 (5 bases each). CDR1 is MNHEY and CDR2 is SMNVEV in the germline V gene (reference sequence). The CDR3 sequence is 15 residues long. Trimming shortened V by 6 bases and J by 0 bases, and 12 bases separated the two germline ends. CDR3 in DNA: TGTGCCAGCAGACTGGGACGGAGCTCCTACAATGAGCAGTTCTTC. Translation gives CASRLGRSSYNEQFF.

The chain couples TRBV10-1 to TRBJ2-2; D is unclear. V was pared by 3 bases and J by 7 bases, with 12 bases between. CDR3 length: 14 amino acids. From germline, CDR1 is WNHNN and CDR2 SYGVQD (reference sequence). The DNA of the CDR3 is TGCGCCAGCAGTGAACTGGGTTTCGACGGGGAGCTGTTTTTT. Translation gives CASSELGFDGELFF.

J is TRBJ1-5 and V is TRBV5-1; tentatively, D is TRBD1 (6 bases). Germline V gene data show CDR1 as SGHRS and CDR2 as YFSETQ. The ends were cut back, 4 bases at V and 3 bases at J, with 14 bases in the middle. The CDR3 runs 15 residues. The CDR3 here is CASSLAAGDNQPQHF. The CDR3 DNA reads TGCGCCAGCAGCCTTGCCGCAGGGGACAATCAGCCCCAGCATTTT.

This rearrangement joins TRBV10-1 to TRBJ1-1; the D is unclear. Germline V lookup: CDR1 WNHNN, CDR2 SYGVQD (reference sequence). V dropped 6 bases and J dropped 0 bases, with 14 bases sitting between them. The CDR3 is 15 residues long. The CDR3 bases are TGCGCCAGCAGCGCGGCCGGGTGGTTGAACACTGAAGCTTTCTTT. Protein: CASSAAGWLNTEAFF.

The CDR3 region has the DNA TGTGCCAGCAGCCAAGTGGGTTCTGAAGAAAAACTGTTTTTT. This encodes CASSQVGSEEKLFF. The rearrangement joins TRBV4-2 to TRBJ1-4; the D is unclear. Per germline, CDR1 LGHNA and CDR2 YNFKEQ. The V end lost 1 base, the J end lost 8 bases, and 11 bases lay between the germline ends. The CDR3 consists of 14 residues.